The rows below give T cell receptor beta chains drawn from one sample of a study of T-cell memory formation after mild COVID-19. TCRdb re-called the 5' RACE reads with MiXCR, one entry per CDR3 protein. The sample has some 330,000 distinct CDR3 sequences; around 21% are singletons. What was sequenced was PBMCs or a T cell subset sorted from them (not recorded which). The receptors derive from an adult woman who had mild COVID-19 (a few samples of this study predate the infection). Cell type and time point are not known. Both conserved end residues are part of each CDR3. Each record gives: V gene, CDR3 protein.

TRBV5-6	CASSARRLNQPQHF
TRBV7-9	CASSLGQESSYEQYF
TRBV25-1	CASSVTSGVFHEQYF
TRBV5-6	CASTLAGAGTGELFF
TRBV4-1	CASSQGKGQFF
TRBV3-1	CASSQVPGGEGYTF
TRBV7-9	CASMEGANTEAFF
TRBV23-1	CASSQLAGEPDTQYF
TRBV20-1	CSARDFGGNTEAFF
TRBV7-2	CASSSSGTQYF
TRBV2	CASSEALPGTVSSYEQYF
TRBV10-3	CAIRQAEGAYNEQFF
TRBV7-6	CASSLGTAGGSYEQYF
TRBV30	CAWSVGQGMYEQYF
TRBV9	CASSGPSPKETQYF
TRBV5-4	CASSLAGSGNQETQYF